This T cell receptor beta chain was recorded in a study of cytomegalovirus exposure and HLA in healthy donors. Comments on this clone: What it binds is unknown.

CDR3 length equals 16 residues. Germline V gene sequence: CDR1 LNHNV, CDR2 YYDKDF (reference sequence). V lost 0 bases, J lost 1 base, and 9 bases lay in between. In the PCR, 60 Vbeta and 13 Jbeta primers were used. Profiled with immunoSEQ multiplex PCR; TCRdb holds only in-frame clones, not every one. The sample consists of around 70,000 clones, 70% to 90% of them appearing once. Points from the study as a whole: In most subjects, TCR beta sequences reportedly gave accurate predictions of HLA-A and HLA-B alleles.

Sample: PBMCs. The sequence came from a woman between 25 and 40 years old in good health and CMV-seronegative. The chain recombines TRBV15 with TRBJ2-2; D uncertain. CDR3 coding DNA: TGTGCCACCAGCAGAGATCGCCAGGTGAACACCGGGGAGCTGTTTTTT. Translation: CATSRDRQVNTGELFF.